These T cell receptor beta chains were read from a single sample in a study of blood T cells in healthy people across ages. TCRdb re-called the 5' RACE reads through MiXCR, storing one row per CDR3 protein. The sample has 870,000 or so distinct CDR3 sequences; around 26% are singletons. Material for sequencing was blood. The source is a woman of 80 years or more in good health. CDR3s include the opening cysteine and the closing phenylalanine or tryptophan. Each record gives: clone size, J gene, D gene, V gene, CDR3 DNA, CDR3 protein. D genes are given only for firm matches. Clone size is stated in some rows and not others, as once, few, many or a class when expanded.

>few|TRBJ2-7|-|TRBV29-1
TGCAGCCCTTCCCTGGGGGCCGTAAAAGTGCCTCTTTACGAGCAGTACTTC
CSPSLGAVKVPLYEQYF
>many|TRBJ2-5|TRBD2|TRBV11-2
TGTGCCAGCAGCTGCGGGACTAGCGGGTTGGGGGAGACCCAGTACTTC
CASSCGTSGLGETQYF
>many|TRBJ2-7|-|TRBV12-3/TRBV12-4
TGTGCCAGCAGTTTAGTTCGACAGAGCTACGAGCAGTACTTC
CASSLVRQSYEQYF
>few|TRBJ1-2|-|TRBV6-2/TRBV6-3
TGTGCCAACAGTGGGCAGATCCTCTATGGCTACACCTTC
CANSGQILYGYTF
>many|TRBJ2-7|-|TRBV25-1
TGTGCCAGCAGATTGGACAGAACCTACGAGCAGTACTTC
CASRLDRTYEQYF
>many|TRBJ2-1|TRBD2|TRBV6-1
TGTGCCAGCAGCGGGACTAACTACAATGAGCAGTTCTTC
CASSGTNYNEQFF
>-|TRBJ2-2|TRBD1|TRBV27
TGTGCCAGCAGTTTACGGCAAGGGGACAGGAGGACCGGGGAGCTGTTTTTT
CASSLRQGDRRTGELFF
>few|TRBJ2-3|-|TRBV6-2/TRBV6-3
TGTGCCAGCAGTGTGATGGAGATAGGTACGCAGTATTTT
CASSVMEIGTQYF
>many|TRBJ1-6|-|TRBV20-1
TGCAGTGCTAGAGACTCGACGACAGTCTCCTATAATTCACCCCTCCACTTT
CSARDSTTVSYNSPLHF
>-|TRBJ1-2|TRBD1|TRBV18
TGTGCCAGCTCACCCAAAAGGGACAGGGAAACTGGCTACACCTTC
CASSPKRDRETGYTF
>few|TRBJ2-7|-|TRBV7-6
TGTGCCAGCAGCCTGGCTTTCTCCTACAATGAGCAGTACTTC
CASSLAFSYNEQYF
>many|TRBJ2-5|TRBD1|TRBV24-1
TGTGCCACCAGTGAACCCGCCGGGACAGCGTACCAAGAGACCCAGTACTTC
CATSEPAGTAYQETQYF
>many|TRBJ2-3|TRBD2|TRBV5-6
TGTGCCAGCAGCACGGGACTACCCGGCACAGATACGCAGTATTTT
CASSTGLPGTDTQYF
>-|TRBJ2-2|TRBD2|TRBV6-6
TGTGCCAGCAGTTCTAGCGGGGGGCTCGGGGGGGAGCTGTTTTTT
CASSSSGGLGGELFF
>-|TRBJ1-2|TRBD1|TRBV7-2
TGTGCCAGCAGCTCCGGACAGGGGCGTAGCTACACCTTC
CASSSGQGRSYTF
>-|TRBJ2-1|TRBD1|TRBV6-6
TGTGCCAGCAGCCCCGTGGGGACAGGGTGTAATGAGCAGTTCTTC
CASSPVGTGCNEQFF
>-|TRBJ2-6|TRBD1|TRBV3-1
TGTGCCAGCACCCAGGGGGCTGGGGCCAACGTCCTGACTTTC
CASTQGAGANVLTF
>many|TRBJ2-3|-|TRBV20-1
TGCAGTGCTAGCCACGCTTCGAGGTCAGATACGCAGTATTTT
CSASHASRSDTQYF
>few|TRBJ1-2|TRBD1|TRBV11-2
TGTGCCAGCAGCCCAAGAGGCCCAAGACAGGGGCCGTATGGCTACACCTTC
CASSPRGPRQGPYGYTF
>few|TRBJ1-1|-|TRBV7-9
TGTGCCAGCAGCCCGAGGGGGGTCGGGACAAACACTGAAGCTTTCTTT
CASSPRGVGTNTEAFF
>many|TRBJ2-1|TRBD1|TRBV3-1
TGTGCCAGCAGCCAAGGGGACAGGGGGATTAGGGATGAGCAGTTCTTC
CASSQGDRGIRDEQFF
>-|TRBJ1-2|TRBD1|TRBV24-1
TGTGCCACCAGTGACCCCGGGACAGGAGTGAGGTATGGCTACACCTTC
CATSDPGTGVRYGYTF
>-|TRBJ2-2|-|TRBV12-3/TRBV12-4
TGTGCCAGCAGCGTCGGTGCCTCTAACACCGGGGAGCTGTTTTTT
CASSVGASNTGELFF
>many|TRBJ1-5|-|TRBV5-1
TGCGCCAGCAGAGAAAGGTTGGATCAGCCCCAGCATTTT
CASRERLDQPQHF
>-|TRBJ1-6|-|TRBV10-1
TGCGCCAGCAGTCAAGACCTCTCCAATTCACCCCTCCACTTT
CASSQDLSNSPLHF
>many|TRBJ1-2|TRBD1|TRBV6-5
TGTGCCAGCGTTCCGAGCCACGGACAGGGTATCCGAGGAGGCTACACCTTC
CASVPSHGQGIRGGYTF
>-|TRBJ2-3|TRBD1|TRBV7-9
TGTGCCAGCAGCACCACAGGGGGCACAGATACGCGGTATTTT
CASSTTGGTDTRYF
>many|TRBJ2-6|-|TRBV30
TGTGCCTGGAAGTATGGACAGTTAAACTCTGGGGCCAACGTCCTGACTTTC
CAWKYGQLNSGANVLTF
>-|TRBJ1-4|-|TRBV7-2
TGTGCCAGCAGTTCCCTGGTGGCTAATGAAAGACTGTTTTTT
CASSSLVANERLFF
>many|TRBJ1-2|TRBD1|TRBV20-1
TGCAGTGCTAGAAGGCCAGGGGGAAACTATGGCTACACCTTC
CSARRPGGNYGYTF
>once|TRBJ2-1|-|TRBV20-1
TGCAGTGCTAGACATCCTCGGGCTACCCATGAGCAGTTCTTC
CSARHPRATHEQFF
>many|TRBJ2-3|-|TRBV12-3/TRBV12-4
TGTGCCAGCAGTTTGCAAGCAGGGCTCACAGATACGCAGTATTTT
CASSLQAGLTDTQYF